These 6 T cell receptor beta chains originate from one sample sequenced in a study of cytomegalovirus exposure and HLA in healthy donors. The PCR was carried out with 60 Vbeta primers and 13 Jbeta primers. Produced via immunoSEQ multiplex PCR; TCRdb's table is partial and in-frame only. The sample gives 150,000 to 200,000 clones, approximately 82% of which show up once; less than 2% is in the top ten. The sequenced material came from PBMCs. These receptors came from a woman in her late teens or twenties in good health and CMV-seronegative.

V usage is TRBV18 and J usage is TRBJ2-7, with D possibly TRBD1 on 6 matching bases. The CDR3 loop spans 13 amino acids. The V end was cut by 1 base, the J end by 5 bases, with 9 bases between. Per the germline V gene, CDR1 is KGHSH and CDR2 is LQKENI. CDR3 sequence (DNA): TGTGCCAGCTCACCACTTGGGGACAACGAGCAGTACTTC. Encoded protein: CASSPLGDNEQYF. Filled out from reference TRBV18 and TRBJ2-7, the complete variable domain reads NAGVMQNPRHLVRRRGQEARLRCSPMKGHSHVYWYRQLPEEGLKFMVYLQKENIIDESGMPKERFSAEFPKEGPSILRIQQVVRGDSAAYFCASSPLGDNEQYFGPGTRLTVT.

This sequence joins TRBV7-2 and TRBJ2-1, with 9 nucleotides matching TRBD2. Germline values: CDR1 SGHTA, CDR2 FQGNSA. V was pared by 3 bases and J by 0 bases, with 12 bases of the junction left unmatched. This CDR3 comprises 19 residues. Here the CDR3 reads CASSFPRLADPSSYNEQFF. The DNA for the CDR3 is TGTGCCAGCAGCTTCCCCCGACTAGCGGACCCCAGCTCCTACAATGAGCAGTTCTTC.

V and J are TRBV9 and TRBJ1-2, with D possibly matching TRBD1 (6 bases). The CDR3 loop spans 14 amino acids. The germline V gene has CDR1 SGDLS and CDR2 YYNGEE. V was pared by 4 bases and J by 3 bases, with 13 bases between. CDR3 region: CASSPDTGYYGYTF. CDR3 sequence (DNA): TGTGCCAGCAGCCCGGATACAGGGTACTATGGCTACACCTTC.

Only one count was recorded for this clone. The chain is built from TRBV10-2 and TRBJ2-7, with 8 bases that match TRBD1. Trimming took 6 bases from V and 1 from J; bases not matched to a gene: 2. Germline CDR1 reads WSHSY; CDR2 reads SAAADI. The CDR3 loop spans 13 amino acids. The CDR3: CASRQGGSYEQYF. CDR3 nucleotides: TGCGCCAGCAGACAGGGGGGATCCTACGAGCAGTACTTC.

The chain is built from TRBV7-9 and TRBJ2-5; D not resolved. The DNA end lines up better with TRBJ2-7; the J call may be wrong. The CDR3 sequence is 12 residues long. CDR1 and CDR2 (germline): SEHNR, FQNEAQ (reference sequence). This CDR3 is CASSLEVYEQYF. CDR3 nucleotide sequence: TGTGCCAGCAGCTTAGAAGTCTACGAGCAGTACTTC.

This clone was counted between two and nine times. The chain combines TRBV29-1 with TRBJ2-2; D unresolved. This CDR3 comprises 11 residues. Germline lookup yields CDR1 SQVTM and CDR2 ANQGSEA. V was clipped by 2 bases and J by 6 bases, with 4 bases between them. The CDR3 bases are TGCAGCGTTGAATTCTCCGGGGAGCTGTTTTTT. It is translated as CSVEFSGELFF.